The clone carrying this T cell receptor beta chain was observed a few times. This record belongs to a study of blood T cell repertoires in COVID-19. Across the study: COVID-19 samples, acute and convalescent, were from the United States, Italy and Spain. T cells, B-cell-depleted T cells, or PBMCs provided the cDNA or gDNA that served as material.

The germline V and J ends were trimmed by 4 bases and 1 base, with 15 bases remaining between them. Per the germline V gene, CDR1 is SGHRS and CDR2 is YFSETQ. This CDR3 is built from 16 residues. As processed by the authors: Quantification of nucleated cells was approximated via reference gene primer amplification. Some clones are missing from TCRdb's copy, which holds only in-frame ones; the method was immunoSEQ multiplex PCR. That table is the source of V, J and clone size, and D and trimming were worked out from the DNA. The data show around 190,000 clones, 76% seen once. The rearrangement links TRBV5-1 to TRBJ1-5, with a possible D match to TRBD1 (6 bases). This receptor was obtained from a woman aged 45-59 years with active or convalescent COVID-19. What was sequenced was peripheral blood. CDR3 amino acids: CASSPSGATSNQPQHF. CDR3 in DNA: TGCGCCAGCAGCCCGTCAGGGGCCACCAGCAATCAGCCCCAGCATTTT.